These T cell receptor beta chains were read from a single sample in a study of blood T cell repertoires in COVID-19. Data came from immunoSEQ multiplex PCR; TCRdb stores just in-frame clones and leaves some out. The data hold some 80,000 clones, with under 80% observed a single time. The sequenced sample consisted of peripheral blood. These receptors all come from a human donor in a cohort sampled during active COVID-19. The CDR3 runs from the conserved cysteine through the conserved F or W. Fields, in order: V gene, D gene, J gene, clone size, CDR3 protein, CDR3 DNA. D genes are given only for firm matches. Not every row has a clone size; where given, it reads once, few, many or a size class.

>TRBV7-3|NA|TRBJ2-1|NA
CASSLGSGQSSYNEQFF
TGTGCCAGCAGCTTAGGGAGCGGCCAGAGCTCCTACAATGAGCAGTTCTTC
>TRBV4-1|NA|TRBJ2-5|NA
CASSQAGLGSETQYF
TGCGCCAGCAGCCAAGCAGGCCTAGGGAGCGAGACCCAGTACTTC
>TRBV28|TRBD1|TRBJ2-3|NA
CASSLKATGGWGTDTQYF
TGTGCCAGCAGTTTAAAGGCGACAGGGGGCTGGGGCACAGATACGCAGTATTTT
>TRBV5-1|NA|TRBJ2-5|NA
CASSYLGGPQYF
TGCGCCAGCAGCTACTTAGGGGGACCCCAGTACTTC
>TRBV6-6|NA|TRBJ2-7|NA
CASSTGLPYEQYF
TGTGCCAGCAGTACTGGACTTCCCTACGAGCAGTACTTC
>TRBV6-5|TRBD2|TRBJ2-1|NA
CASSQLAAPYNEQFF
TGTGCCAGCAGTCAACTAGCGGCTCCCTACAATGAGCAGTTCTTC
>TRBV5-4|NA|TRBJ1-3|NA
CASSASQGTGGNTIYF
TGTGCCAGCAGCGCGAGCCAGGGAACAGGTGGAAACACCATATATTTT
>TRBV7-2|NA|TRBJ1-2|NA
CASTTPGLTGYGYTF
TGTGCCAGCACCACCCCGGGTCTTACCGGCTATGGCTACACCTTC
>TRBV11-2|TRBD1|TRBJ2-2|NA
CASSDSGTVNTGELFF
TGTGCCAGCAGCGACTCCGGGACAGTGAACACCGGGGAGCTGTTTTTT
>TRBV4-1|NA|TRBJ2-5|NA
CASSQVVGAEETQYF
TGCGCCAGCAGCCAAGTGGTGGGGGCTGAGGAGACCCAGTACTTC
>TRBV6-2/TRBV6-3|NA|TRBJ2-3|NA
CASSAPGPDTQYF
TGTGCCAGCAGTGCCCCAGGTCCAGATACGCAGTATTTT
>TRBV11-2|TRBD1|TRBJ1-6|NA
CASSSTPTGRKDSPLHF
TGTGCCAGCAGCTCAACCCCGACAGGGAGGAAAGATTCACCCCTCCACTTT
>TRBV30|NA|TRBJ2-5|NA
CAWSAGLGQETQYF
TGTGCCTGGAGCGCGGGCCTCGGGCAAGAGACCCAGTACTTC
>TRBV9|NA|TRBJ1-3|few
CASSPVLGPLNTIYF
TGTGCCAGCAGCCCAGTTCTAGGTCCACTGAACACCATATATTTT
>TRBV5-1|NA|TRBJ1-5|once
CASSSGGEGQPQHF
TGCGCCAGCAGCTCGGGAGGAGAGGGACAGCCCCAGCATTTT
>TRBV7-9|TRBD1|TRBJ1-6|NA
CASSPDRGSNSPLHF
TGTGCCAGCAGCCCCGACAGGGGAAGTAATTCACCCCTCCACTTT
>TRBV7-2|NA|TRBJ2-2|NA
CASSFQGVPELFF
TGTGCCAGCAGCTTTCAGGGCGTCCCGGAGCTGTTTTTT
>TRBV7-2|TRBD1|TRBJ1-2|NA
CASSLWTGAEGYTF
TGTGCCAGCAGCTTATGGACAGGGGCAGAAGGCTACACCTTC
>TRBV15|NA|TRBJ1-1|NA
CATSLGDMDTEAFF
TGTGCCACCAGCTTGGGGGACATGGACACTGAAGCTTTCTTT
>TRBV20-1|NA|TRBJ1-6|NA
CRGTDSPLHF
TGCAGGGGGACTGATTCACCCCTCCACTTT
>TRBV11-2|NA|TRBJ2-3|NA
CASSIEVDTQYF
TGTGCCAGCAGTATAGAAGTAGATACGCAGTATTTT
>TRBV29-1|NA|TRBJ2-3|NA
CSVTGTDTQYF
TGCAGCGTCACAGGGACAGATACGCAGTATTTT
>TRBV5-1|NA|TRBJ2-7|NA
CASSSPGARYEQYF
TGCGCCAGCAGCTCGCCAGGGGCGCGTTACGAGCAGTACTTC
>TRBV27|TRBD1|TRBJ2-5|few
CASSPGQGAQQETQYF
TGTGCCAGCAGTCCCGGACAGGGGGCCCAGCAAGAGACCCAGTACTTC
>TRBV6-2/TRBV6-3|TRBD2|TRBJ2-3|once
CASSLIGMTSGTDTQYF
TGTGCCAGCAGCCTAATAGGGATGACTAGCGGCACAGATACGCAGTATTTT
>TRBV24-1|TRBD2|TRBJ2-3|NA
CATGRGTRAADTQYF
TGTGCCACCGGGCGGGGGACGCGCGCGGCAGATACGCAGTATTTT
>TRBV10-2|TRBD2|TRBJ2-5|NA
CATRGGAIETQYF
TGCGCCACCCGGGGGGGGGCAATAGAGACCCAGTACTTC
>TRBV6-6|TRBD1|TRBJ2-1|few
CASSFTGVGEQFF
TGTGCCAGCAGTTTCACAGGGGTAGGGGAGCAGTTCTTC
>TRBV6-6|NA|TRBJ1-2|NA
CASSYMAGVNYGYTF
TGTGCCAGCAGTTATATGGCAGGCGTTAACTATGGCTACACCTTC
>TRBV4-1|NA|TRBJ2-7|NA
CASSQDTINRERISYEQYF
TGCGCCAGCAGCCAAGATACGATCAATCGGGAAAGGATCTCCTACGAGCAGTACTTC
>TRBV6-5|NA|TRBJ1-6|NA
CASSYTGNSPLHF
TGTGCCAGCAGTTACACGGGAAATTCACCCCTCCACTTT
>TRBV14|NA|TRBJ2-7|NA
CASSLTGFGQYF
TGTGCCAGCAGCCTTACAGGGTTCGGGCAGTACTTC
>TRBV7-2|TRBD2|TRBJ2-1|NA
CASSLKAGGSAVYNEQFF
TGTGCCAGCAGCTTAAAAGCGGGGGGGTCTGCCGTCTACAATGAGCAGTTCTTC
>TRBV11-2|NA|TRBJ1-4|NA
CASSPGGARASNEKLFF
TGTGCCAGCAGCCCAGGAGGTGCGCGTGCTTCTAATGAAAAACTGTTTTTT
>TRBV4-2|TRBD1|TRBJ1-1|NA
CASSRGRGTEAFF
TGTGCCAGCAGCCGGGGCAGGGGGACTGAAGCTTTCTTT
>TRBV4-3|TRBD1|TRBJ1-4|NA
CASSQEGPGTGSEKLFF
TGCGCCAGCAGCCAAGAGGGGCCCGGGACAGGGAGTGAAAAACTGTTTTTT
>TRBV7-2|NA|TRBJ2-7|NA
CASSLGLGATYEQYF
TGTGCCAGCAGCTTAGGTTTGGGGGCAACCTACGAGCAGTACTTC
>TRBV30|NA|TRBJ1-5|few
CAWSVEENQPQHF
TGTGCCTGGAGTGTAGAGGAGAATCAGCCCCAGCATTTT
>TRBV10-2|TRBD1|TRBJ1-4|NA
CASSEQGQGSTNEKLFF
TGCGCCAGCAGTGAACAGGGACAGGGATCGACTAATGAAAAACTGTTTTTT
>TRBV7-2|TRBD1|TRBJ1-5|NA
CASSSGQGFSQPQHF
TGTGCCAGCAGCTCGGGACAGGGGTTCAGTCAGCCCCAGCATTTT
>TRBV19|TRBD1|TRBJ1-4|NA
CASIGDRAEKLFF
TGTGCCAGTATTGGGGACAGAGCTGAAAAACTGTTTTTT
>TRBV3-1/TRBV3-2|NA|TRBJ1-4|NA
CASSQDWGVKLFF
TGTGCCAGCAGCCAAGATTGGGGAGTAAAACTGTTTTTT
>TRBV24-1|TRBD2|TRBJ2-3|NA
CATSDPRLAGGLYTDTQYF
TGTGCCACCAGTGATCCCAGACTAGCGGGGGGCCTCTATACAGATACGCAGTATTTT
>TRBV9|NA|TRBJ2-1|NA
CASNTLPEGSYNEQFF
TGTGCCAGCAACACCCTACCGGAGGGGTCCTACAATGAGCAGTTCTTC
>TRBV9|NA|TRBJ1-1|NA
CASSGDYTEAFF
TGTGCCAGCAGCGGTGACTACACTGAAGCTTTCTTT
>TRBV5-1|NA|TRBJ1-1|NA
CASSVTANTEAFF
TGCGCCAGCAGCGTGACAGCTAACACTGAAGCTTTCTTT